Below are 11 T cell receptor beta chains sequenced from a single sample in a study of T cell repertoires in ileal Crohn's disease. Assay used: immunoSEQ multiplex PCR; TCRdb lists only in-frame clones, some missing. The data show about 13,000 clones, with 70% to 90% seen just once and 17% held by the top ten. The time point: neoterminal ileum biopsy at postoperative endoscopy, about 6 months after surgery. Specimen: ileal tissue. The origin of the receptors is an adult with Crohn's disease.

CDR3 in amino acids: CASSLAQGGNEKLFF. As DNA, the CDR3 is TGTGCCAGCAGCTTGGCGCAGGGTGGAAATGAAAAACTGTTTTTT. The chain links TRBV5-4 to TRBJ1-4; tentative D call: TRBD1 (5 bases). The CDR3 is 15 amino acids. Trimming took 0 bases from V and 5 from J, leaving 11 bases between them. The germline V gene encodes CDR1 SGHNT and CDR2 YYREEE (reference sequence).

The DNA for the CDR3 is TGTGCCAGCAGCTTCGGCGGGTACACCGGGGAGCTGTTTTTT. It translates to CASSFGGYTGELFF. This chain uses TRBV7-2 with TRBJ2-2, with a weak D call TRBD2 (5 bases). Trimming stripped 3 bases from V and 3 bases from J, with 8 bases between. This CDR3 spans 14 amino acids. The germline V gene encodes CDR1 SGHTA and CDR2 FQGNSA.

The genes are TRBV7-2 and TRBJ2-1; 7 bases are shared with TRBD2. The length of the CDR3 is 14 residues. Looked up from germline, CDR1 is SGHTA and CDR2 is FQGNSA. The junction had 8 bases not matched to a gene; V was cut back by 5 bases and J by 7 bases. The CDR3 region is CASSPVNSGNEQFF. In nucleotides, the CDR3 is TGTGCCAGCAGCCCGGTGAATAGCGGGAATGAGCAGTTCTTC.

J is TRBJ2-7 and V is TRBV5-4; 10 nucleotides line up with TRBD2. Trimming took 0 bases from V and 5 from J; bases not matched to a gene: 5. The CDR3 is made up of 15 amino acids. The germline V gene encodes CDR1 SGHNT and CDR2 YYREEE (reference sequence). CDR3 sequence: CASSLDPSGSNEQYF. DNA of the CDR3: TGTGCCAGCAGCTTGGACCCTAGCGGGAGTAACGAGCAGTACTTC.

The J gene is TRBJ1-1, the V gene TRBV18, with 7 positions matching TRBD1. In germline, CDR1 is KGHSH, CDR2 LQKENI. Unmatched junction bases numbered 11, after V lost 3 bases and J lost 1 base. This CDR3 contains 17 residues. The CDR3 is CASSPNRQGSANTEAFF. The CDR3 bases are TGTGCCAGCTCACCGAATAGACAGGGTTCGGCGAACACTGAAGCTTTCTTT. Variable domain in full (rest from reference TRBV18 and TRBJ1-1): NAGVMQNPRHLVRRRGQEARLRCSPMKGHSHVYWYRQLPEEGLKFMVYLQKENIIDESGMPKERFSAEFPKEGPSILRIQQVVRGDSAAYFCASSPNRQGSANTEAFFGQGTRLTVV.

The rearrangement joins TRBV20-1 to TRBJ1-2; no clear D. With 4 bases removed from V and 6 bases from J, the gap between germline ends came to 9 bases. CDR3 length: 11 residues. CDR1 DFQATT and CDR2 SNEGSKA come from the germline V gene (reference sequence). CDR3 nucleotides: TGCAGTGCTACCCAACTAAATGGCTACACCTTC. This translates into CSATQLNGYTF.

V is TRBV10-1 and J is TRBJ1-3; a possible D gene is TRBD1 (5 bases). Trimming took off 3 bases at V and 1 base at J, with 10 bases between the two ends. CDR3 length: 15 residues. Looked up from germline, CDR1 is WNHNN and CDR2 is SYGVQD (reference sequence). DNA of the CDR3: TGCGCCAGCAGTGACCCACAGGAATCTGGAAACACCATATATTTT. Translating it yields CASSDPQESGNTIYF.

V gene TRBV15 combines with J gene TRBJ2-2, with 7 bases fitting TRBD1. From germline, CDR1 is LNHNV and CDR2 YYDKDF (reference sequence). This CDR3 comprises 13 residues. Trimming cost V 7 bases and J 7 bases; bases outside gene matches: 6. CDR3 sequence: CATTGQVRGELFF. The CDR3 DNA reads as TGTGCCACCACCGGACAGGTCCGCGGGGAGCTGTTTTTT.

V is TRBV2 and J is TRBJ2-1; D gene uncertain. CDR3 length equals 15 residues. V gave up 7 bases and J gave up 4 bases, with 17 bases separating them. Germline V lookup: CDR1 SNHLY, CDR2 FYNNEI. The CDR3 coding sequence is TGTGCCAGCATTTCAAGAGCGATCCAATACAATGAGCAGTTCTTC. Its translation: CASISRAIQYNEQFF.

The CDR3 DNA reads as TGTGCCAGCAGCTTGAACCCAGGGAATGGAAACACCATATATTTT. It is translated as CASSLNPGNGNTIYF. The V and J genes are TRBV5-8 and TRBJ1-3; a weak D match, TRBD1 (5 bases). The length of the CDR3 is 15 residues. Deletions cut 1 base from V and 3 bases from J, with 11 bases between. The germline gives CDR1 SGHTS, CDR2 YDEGEE.

To note about this clone: This sample also contains other DNA sequences that code for the same CDR3. The CDR3 is CASSPSLSYEQYF. The CDR3 nucleotides read TGTGCCAGCAGCCCATCACTCTCCTACGAGCAGTACTTC. The chain couples TRBV5-4 to TRBJ2-7; D is unresolved. V lost 4 bases to trimming and J lost 0 bases, with 8 bases between them. The germline CDR1 and CDR2 sequences are SGHNT and YYREEE (reference sequence). The length of the CDR3 is 13 residues.